Sequencing of this TCR beta chain was carried out in a study of neurological immune-mediated disorders. The yield of each sequencing run was over 170 million TCR-beta sequences from 15-18 subjects. TCRdb re-called the 5' RACE reads with MiXCR, one entry per CDR3 protein. This table has 85,000 to 100,000 distinct CDR3 sequences, 3.5% appearing once. This clonotype has ten or more counts. The target antigen is unknown. Whole-study results and caveats: The study found no CDR3 amino acid sequences shared by expanded clones across subjects, suggesting private repertoires in all groups.

The V end lost 6 bases, the J end lost 6 bases, and 12 bases lay between the germline ends. Germline CDR1 is MGHDK and CDR2 is SYGVNS. This CDR3 spans 13 amino acids. The rearrangement joins TRBV25-1 to TRBJ2-1; either TRBD1 or TRBD2 may supply D (5 bases each). Sequencing was performed on PBMCs. The TCR sequence derives from a young woman with multiple sclerosis. The CDR3 reads CASRGTGFNEQFF. CDR3 DNA sequence: TGTGCCAGCAGAGGGACGGGATTCAATGAGCAGTTCTTC.